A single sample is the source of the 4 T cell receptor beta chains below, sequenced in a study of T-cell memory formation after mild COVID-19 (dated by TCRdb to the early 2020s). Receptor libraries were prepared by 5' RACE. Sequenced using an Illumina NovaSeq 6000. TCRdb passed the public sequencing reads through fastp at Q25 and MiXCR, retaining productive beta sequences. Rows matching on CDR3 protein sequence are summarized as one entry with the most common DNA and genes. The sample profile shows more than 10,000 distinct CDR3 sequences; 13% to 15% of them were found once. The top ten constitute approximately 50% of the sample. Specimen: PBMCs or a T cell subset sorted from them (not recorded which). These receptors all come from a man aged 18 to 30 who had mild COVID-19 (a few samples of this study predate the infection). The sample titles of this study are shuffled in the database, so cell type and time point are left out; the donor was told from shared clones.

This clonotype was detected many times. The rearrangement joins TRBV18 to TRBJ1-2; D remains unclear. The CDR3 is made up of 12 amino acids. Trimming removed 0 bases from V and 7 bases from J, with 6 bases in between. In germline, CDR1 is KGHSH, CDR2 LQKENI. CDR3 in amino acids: CASSPPAGGYTF. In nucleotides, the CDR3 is TGTGCCAGCTCACCACCGGCGGGTGGCTACACCTTC.

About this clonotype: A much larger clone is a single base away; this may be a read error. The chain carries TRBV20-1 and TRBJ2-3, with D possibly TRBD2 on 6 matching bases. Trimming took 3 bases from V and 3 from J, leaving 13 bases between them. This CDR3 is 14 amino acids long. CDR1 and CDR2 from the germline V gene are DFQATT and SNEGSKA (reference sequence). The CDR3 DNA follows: TGCAGTGCTAGGTCGGGGGTCTTAACAGATACGCAGTATTTT. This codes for CSARSGVLTDTQYF.

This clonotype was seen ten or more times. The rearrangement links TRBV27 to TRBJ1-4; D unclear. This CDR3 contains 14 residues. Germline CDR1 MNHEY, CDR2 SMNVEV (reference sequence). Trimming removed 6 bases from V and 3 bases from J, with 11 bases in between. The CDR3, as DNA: TGTGCCAGCAGACTCGCTTGGGCTAATGAAAAACTGTTTTTT. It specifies CASRLAWANEKLFF.

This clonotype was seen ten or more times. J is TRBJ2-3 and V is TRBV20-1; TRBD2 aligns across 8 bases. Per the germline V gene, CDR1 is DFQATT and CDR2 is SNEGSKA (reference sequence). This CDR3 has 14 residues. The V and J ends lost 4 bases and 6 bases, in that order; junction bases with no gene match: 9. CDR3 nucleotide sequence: TGCAGTGCTACCCTACCCGGGGGGGTGGATACGCAGTATTTT. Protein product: CSATLPGGVDTQYF.